A single T cell receptor (beta chain) is shown here with its context. Its antigen remains unknown. PCR amplification relied on 60 Vbeta primers (plus 13 Jbeta primers). Sequenced by immunoSEQ multiplex PCR; TCRdb stores in-frame clones only, minus some. The sample consists of about 150,000 clones, roughly 80% of them appearing once. The data were obtained in a study of cytomegalovirus exposure and HLA in healthy donors. This CDR3 spans 16 amino acids. The V segment lost 1 base and the J segment 7 bases; nucleotides outside the gene matches: 8. Germline CDR1 is SGHAT and CDR2 is FQNNGV. Study-level results: Follow-up analysis found HLA locus-dependent TCR association rates, highest for DRB1 and lowest for HLA-C.

The chain combines TRBV11-2 with TRBJ1-4; TRBD1 aligns across 8 bases. The source material was PBMCs. The TCR sequence derives from a woman aged 40 to 55 in good health and CMV-seronegative. The CDR3 region has the DNA TGTGCCAGCAGCTTAGGAATCAGGGGGCTTGTTGAAAAACTGTTTTTT. Protein: CASSLGIRGLVEKLFF.